This TCR beta chain emerged from a study of blood T cell repertoires in COVID-19. Overall study context: Whether acute or convalescent, the COVID-19 samples came from the United States, Italy and Spain. PBMCs, B-cell-depleted T cells, or T cells provided the cDNA or gDNA that made up the material.

In the original processing: Estimated nucleated cell counts came from reference gene primer amplification. Measured with immunoSEQ multiplex PCR; TCRdb has only the in-frame clones, and not every one. The V and J calls and clone size come from that table; D and trimming were worked out from the DNA. The sample has 200,000 to 300,000 clones, 82% seen once; the top ten hold around 5%. The germline V gene has CDR1 SGHRS and CDR2 YFSETQ. This CDR3 has 12 residues. V was cut by 7 bases and J by 4 bases, with 11 bases left in between. This receptor was taken from a woman between 70 and 85 years old with acute or convalescent COVID-19. The chain combines TRBV5-1 with TRBJ1-2, with TRBD1 as a possible D gene (5 bases). The sample taken for sequencing was peripheral blood. DNA of the CDR3: TGCGCCAGCCGGGGGGTGGGCTATGGCTACACCTTC. Translated, it gives CASRGVGYGYTF.